The 26 T cell receptor beta chains below come from one sample, sequenced in a study of identical twins. One entry per CDR3 protein, called by TCRdb with MiXCR from the 5' RACE reads. The table shows 400,000 to 550,000 distinct CDR3 sequences, with approximately 15% occurring only once. This sample also belongs to another study, concerning yellow fever vaccine responses in identical twins.

Source material: CD4+ T cells sorted from blood. These receptor sequences come from a woman under 30 in good health.

The chain has TRBV6-2 or TRBV6-3 and TRBJ2-7; tentatively, D is TRBD1 (7 bases). The CDR3 covers 13 residues. From germline, CDR1 is MNHEY and CDR2 SVGEGT. The V end lost 2 bases, the J end lost 6 bases, and 11 bases lay between the germline ends. The CDR3 DNA reads as TGTGCCAGCAGTTACCGACAGGGAGGCGAGCAGTACTTC. Its protein product is CASSYRQGGEQYF.

The chain recombines TRBV10-1 with TRBJ2-7; 9 positions match TRBD1. The trim removed 4 bases at V and 0 bases at J, leaving 10 bases unmatched. This CDR3 region has 17 residues. Germline CDR1 reads WNHNN; CDR2 reads SYGVQD (reference sequence). The CDR3 spells CASSGGVSTGGSYEQYF. In DNA, the CDR3 is TGCGCCAGCAGTGGGGGTGTTTCGACAGGGGGCTCCTACGAGCAGTACTTC.

J is TRBJ2-5 and V is TRBV12-3 or TRBV12-4, with 13 bases aligning to TRBD2. This CDR3 is 18 amino acids long. The V segment lost 5 bases and the J segment 5 bases; nucleotides outside the gene matches: 14. In nucleotides, the CDR3 is TGTGCCAGCAGTATTTGGACTAGCGGGAGCCCCAGATTGGAGACCCAGTACTTC. Encoded protein: CASSIWTSGSPRLETQYF.

This clonotype was counted only a few times. V is TRBV11-2 and J is TRBJ2-7; 7 positions match TRBD1. V was clipped by 4 bases and J by 4 bases; unmatched bases: 13. Germline CDR1 and CDR2: SGHAT and FQNNGV. There are 16 residues in the CDR3. CDR3 sequence reads: CASSSPGQQQLYEQYF. DNA of the CDR3: TGTGCCAGCAGCTCCCCGGGACAGCAACAACTTTACGAGCAGTACTTC.

The table lists this clonotype with many counts. The chain joins TRBV7-9 to TRBJ2-2; 8 bases fit TRBD1. V gave up 6 bases and J gave up 0 bases; unmatched junction bases: 3. Germline V gives CDR1 SEHNR, CDR2 FQNEAQ (reference sequence). The CDR3 has 15 amino acids. The CDR3 coding sequence is TGTGCCAGCAGGACAGGGGCCTCGAACACCGGGGAGCTGTTTTTT. This codes for CASRTGASNTGELFF.

DNA of the CDR3: TGCAGTGCTTTTGACCTGAGCTCCTACGAGCAGTACTTC. It is translated as CSAFDLSSYEQYF. The V and J genes are TRBV20-1 and TRBJ2-7, with D uncertain. This CDR3 has 13 residues. V lost 5 bases and J 0 bases, leaving 11 bases between the germline ends. The germline V gene encodes CDR1 DFQATT and CDR2 SNEGSKA (reference sequence).

The sample holds many counts of this clonotype. The rearrangement uses TRBV7-2 and TRBJ2-1; 7 nucleotides agree with TRBD1. Germline CDR1 is SGHTA and CDR2 is FQGNSA. The CDR3 runs to 15 residues. V lost 1 base to trimming and J lost 3 bases; unmatched junction nucleotides: 3. CDR3 region: CASSLEDRVYNEQFF. For the CDR3, the DNA is TGTGCCAGCAGCTTAGAAGACAGGGTCTACAATGAGCAGTTCTTC.

This clonotype has just a few counts. The rearrangement joins TRBV4-1 to TRBJ1-1; perhaps TRBD1 as D (5 bases). Germline CDR1 and CDR2: MGHRA and YSYEKL. The CDR3 length is 15 residues. V dropped 2 bases and J dropped 6 bases, with 16 bases sitting between them. The CDR3 DNA reads as TGCGCCAGCAGCCAAAAGACAGCATCCGGACCTGAAGCTTTCTTT. This translates into CASSQKTASGPEAFF.

This clonotype was found many times. This chain joins TRBV27 and TRBJ2-2, with TRBD1 as a possible D gene (6 bases). V shed 3 bases and J shed 0 bases, with 17 bases lying between them. There are 18 residues in the CDR3. CDR1 and CDR2 from the germline V gene are MNHEY and SMNVEV (reference sequence). As DNA, the CDR3 is TGTGCCAGCAGTTTTCTAAGGTCCGGGACACCGAACACCGGGGAGCTGTTTTTT. This codes for CASSFLRSGTPNTGELFF.

The V and J genes are TRBV6-2 or TRBV6-3 and TRBJ2-7; 8 nucleotides line up with TRBD2. CDR1 MNHEY and CDR2 SVGEGT come from the germline V gene. The CDR3 is 13 amino acids. V lost 4 bases to trimming and J lost 6 bases; unmatched junction nucleotides: 5. CDR3 sequence reads: CASSFLAGGEQYF. Here the CDR3 DNA reads TGTGCCAGCAGTTTCCTCGCGGGGGGCGAGCAGTACTTC.

The J gene is TRBJ1-1, the V gene TRBV12-3 or TRBV12-4, with TRBD1 matching 11 bases. Germline trimming cut 6 bases from V and 5 bases from J; bases unmatched to any gene: 5. This CDR3 is 14 amino acids long. CDR3: CASSSGTGGTEAFF. The CDR3 DNA reads as TGTGCCAGCAGCTCCGGGACAGGGGGGACTGAAGCTTTCTTT.

A few counts support this clonotype. This chain joins TRBV6-2 or TRBV6-3 and TRBJ2-7; 9 bases align to TRBD1. The CDR3 loop spans 13 amino acids. After removal of 11 bases from V and 1 base from J, the junction contained 6 bases not matched to a gene. The germline V gene has CDR1 MNHEY and CDR2 SVGEGT. CDR3 loop: CAVGQGSSYEQYF. The CDR3, as DNA: TGTGCCGTGGGACAGGGATCGTCCTACGAGCAGTACTTC.

The J gene is TRBJ2-3, the V gene TRBV10-3; 11 bases line up with TRBD2. The germline V gene encodes CDR1 ENHRY and CDR2 SYGVKD. With 6 bases clipped from V and 2 bases from J, the junction kept 1 base outside the gene matches. The CDR3 is made up of 14 amino acids. Here the CDR3 DNA reads TGTGCCATCAGGGGACTAGCGGACACAGATACGCAGTATTTT. Amino acids: CAIRGLADTDTQYF.

The genes are TRBV6-1 and TRBJ2-5; the D gene is possibly TRBD2 (6 bases). The germline gives CDR1 MNHNS, CDR2 SASEGT. The length of the CDR3 is 17 residues. V was cut by 2 bases and J by 2 bases, with 18 bases left in between. Here the CDR3 DNA reads TGTGCCAGCAGTGAACACGGGGGAGGCCCAACTCAAGAGACCCAGTACTTC. Residues: CASSEHGGGPTQETQYF.

The gene calls are TRBV12-3 or TRBV12-4 and TRBJ2-3; D gene ambiguous. Trimming cost V 2 bases and J 0 bases, with 15 bases left between them. The CDR3 runs to 17 residues. The CDR3 nucleotides are TGTGCCAGCAGTTTACATGGGAAAGATTGGAGCACAGATACGCAGTATTTT. Its protein is CASSLHGKDWSTDTQYF.

This clonotype turned up a few times. The V and J genes are TRBV20-1 and TRBJ1-1, with D unclear. This CDR3 region has 14 residues. Germline CDR1 is DFQATT and CDR2 is SNEGSKA (reference sequence). The V gene lost 2 bases and the J gene lost 1 base, with 11 bases spanning the gap. In nucleotides, the CDR3 is TGCAGTGCTAGAAGGGCCTTACCGAACACTGAAGCTTTCTTT. Its translation: CSARRALPNTEAFF.

J is TRBJ2-3 and V is TRBV12-3 or TRBV12-4; D unresolved. The CDR3 spans 13 residues. Trimming removed 2 bases at V and 5 bases at J, with 8 bases between. In DNA form, the CDR3 reads TGTGCCAGCAGTTTACGCTCGGGAGATACGCAGTATTTT. It codes for CASSLRSGDTQYF.

This clonotype was picked up a small number of times. The rearrangement links TRBV18 to TRBJ1-1; 11 nucleotides align to TRBD1. CDR3 length: 14 amino acids. V shed 4 bases and J 4 bases; nucleotides not matched to a gene: 2. Germline V gene sequence: CDR1 KGHSH, CDR2 LQKENI. The CDR3 DNA sequence: TGTGCCAGCTCACAGGGACAGGGGGGCACTGAAGCTTTCTTT. It codes for CASSQGQGGTEAFF.

This clonotype has only a few counts. This chain links TRBV28 with TRBJ1-4; D is uncertain. The germline V gene encodes CDR1 MDHEN and CDR2 SYDVKM. V was cut by 4 bases and J by 8 bases, with 14 bases left in between. The CDR3 covers 14 residues. The CDR3 sequence is CASSSPSGGEKLFF. The CDR3 bases are TGTGCCAGCAGTTCCCCCTCCGGTGGCGAAAAACTGTTTTTT.

For the CDR3, the DNA is TGTGCCAGCAGTTTATCCTCTCCTACCAGGTCCGGGACAGGGGAGAGTGGGGCCAACGTCCTGACTTTC. Amino acid sequence: CASSLSSPTRSGTGESGANVLTF. The V call is TRBV27, the J call TRBJ2-6; 10 positions match TRBD1. J lost 3 bases, V lost 0 bases, and 20 bases had no gene match. Per germline, CDR1 MNHEY and CDR2 SMNVEV (reference sequence). The CDR3 spans 23 residues.

This clonotype was recorded many times. This sequence joins TRBV18 and TRBJ2-7; D unresolved. Germline V gives CDR1 KGHSH, CDR2 LQKENI. V was clipped by 2 bases and J by 5 bases, with 4 bases between them. CDR3 length: 11 residues. The CDR3 loop is CASSPKDEQYF. DNA for the CDR3: TGTGCCAGCTCACCAAAAGACGAGCAGTACTTC.

V is TRBV6-1 and J is TRBJ2-5; 9 bases line up with TRBD2. CDR1 MNHNS and CDR2 SASEGT come from the germline V gene. The V segment lost 4 bases and the J segment 4 bases; nucleotides outside the gene matches: 10. CDR3 size: 16 residues. The CDR3 DNA reads as TGTGCCAGCAGTGGGTTAGCGGGAGTGGGGGCAGAGACCCAGTACTTC. It specifies CASSGLAGVGAETQYF.

V and J are TRBV20-1 and TRBJ2-1; 8 bases are shared with TRBD2. Germline V gives CDR1 DFQATT, CDR2 SNEGSKA (reference sequence). The CDR3 consists of 12 residues. With V trimmed by 7 bases and J by 9 bases, 8 bases remained unmatched. As DNA, the CDR3 is TGCAGTGTCATACGGGGGGGATTTGAGCAGTTCTTC. Protein product: CSVIRGGFEQFF.

Only a few counts were recorded for this clonotype. The rearrangement joins TRBV15 to TRBJ2-1, with D perhaps matching TRBD1 or TRBD2 (5 bases each). The V end was cut by 0 bases, the J end by 6 bases, with 15 bases between. Per germline, CDR1 LNHNV and CDR2 YYDKDF (reference sequence). This CDR3 is 16 amino acids long. The CDR3 loop reads CATSRDPGTGFNEQFF. In DNA form, the CDR3 reads TGTGCCACCAGCAGAGATCCAGGGACGGGGTTCAATGAGCAGTTCTTC. The full variable domain, in which reference TRBV15 and TRBJ2-1 provide the parts outside the CDR3, is DAMVIQNPRYQVTQFGKPVTLSCSQTLNHNVMYWYQQKSSQAPKLLFHYYDKDFNNEADTPDNFQSRRPNTSFCFLDIRSPGLGDTAMYLCATSRDPGTGFNEQFFGPGTRLTVL.

A remark on this clonotype: Relative to the germline gene, one junction end is altered; a read error may explain this. The chain joins TRBV6-6 to TRBJ2-5; D not resolved. The CDR3 covers 11 residues. CDR1 and CDR2 from the germline V gene are MNHNY and SVGAGI (reference sequence). CDR3 amino acids: CPSTLGETQYF. The CDR3 DNA follows: TGTCCCAGCACCCTAGGGGAGACCCAGTACTTC.

V usage is TRBV7-2 and J usage is TRBJ2-5, with 12 nucleotides matching TRBD2. Germline loops: CDR1 SGHTA, CDR2 FQGNSA. The CDR3 length is 15 residues. The CDR3 loop is CGASGGAGPIETQYF. The CDR3 DNA reads as TGTGGAGCTAGCGGGGGGGCCGGACCGATAGAGACCCAGTACTTC.